This T cell receptor beta chain was recorded in a study of blood T cell repertoires in COVID-19. Study context: The samples span acute and convalescent COVID-19 from the United States, Italy and Spain.

The study drew participants aged 18 to 89 years from roughly 25 US areas. In assigning cohorts, the study relied on participant-reported clinical history. With 5 bases removed from V and 0 bases from J, the gap between germline ends came to 8 bases. The V gene's germline CDR1 is MNHNY and CDR2 SVGAGI (reference sequence). This CDR3 spans 15 amino acids. Original methodology: Nucleated cell number was recorded as an estimate derived from reference gene primer amplification. Profiling relied on immunoSEQ multiplex PCR, and the TCRdb table lists in-frame clones only, not all of them. V, J and clone size were drawn from that table, and D and trimming were deduced from the DNA. The sample lists about 240,000 clones; 80% to 90% were seen once.

Material: PBMCs or T cells enriched from blood (not recorded which). The sequence derives from a woman in her twenties or thirties with acute COVID-19. This chain connects TRBV6-6 to TRBJ1-6; no reliable D call. The CDR3 reads CASSTESSYNSPLHF. The CDR3 DNA reads as TGTGCCAGCAGTACGGAGAGCTCCTATAATTCACCCCTCCACTTT.